This record concerns one TCR beta chain sequence. Its antigen is not identified. The data are from a study of T-cell memory formation after mild COVID-19. Notes on the study in general: Contracting CD8+ clones were enriched in EMRA, CD4+ mainly in CM and EM. Day 15 to 85 contracting clones showed balanced CD4/CD8; day 15 to 37 expanders favored CD4+.

TCRdb fed the 5' RACE reads into MiXCR, producing one record per CDR3 protein. The sample contains about 500,000 distinct CDR3 sequences, about 20% of which appear only once. V lost 3 bases to trimming and J lost 5 bases; unmatched junction nucleotides: 6. The CDR3 is 14 residues long. Germline CDR1 and CDR2: GTSNPN and SVGIG (reference sequence). The source of this sequence is an adult woman who had mild COVID-19 (a few samples of this study predate the infection). Cell type and time point are not known. V is TRBV30 and J is TRBJ2-5; 10 bases are shared with TRBD2. Sequenced material: PBMCs or a T cell subset sorted from them (not recorded which). The CDR3 DNA sequence: TGTGCCTGGAGGCTAGCGGGAGCTTGGGAGACCCAGTACTTC. It translates to CAWRLAGAWETQYF.